Listed below are T cell receptor beta chains from one sample, sequenced in a study of cytomegalovirus exposure and HLA in healthy donors. TCRdb keeps only in-frame clones here, not all; method: immunoSEQ multiplex PCR. The sample consists of 100,000 to 150,000 clones, 80% of them appearing once. The sample consisted of PBMCs. These receptors originate from a young man in good health and CMV-seropositive. Each CDR3 is given with its conserved first and last residue. Fields, in order: CDR3 DNA, CDR3 protein, J gene, V gene, clone size, D gene. The D gene is left open where the match is weak. Part of the rows lack a size; the others show once, few, many or a class for expanded clones.

CDR3nt: TGCGCCAGCAGCCAAGAGAGTGTAGGAGGCTATGGCTACACCTTC
CDR3aa: CASSQESVGGYGYTF
j_gene: TRBJ1-2
v_gene: TRBV4-1
abundance: NA
d_gene: NA

CDR3nt: TGTGCCAGCAGCCCCGAGCCAGGTCAGCGCACAGATACGCAGTATTTT
CDR3aa: CASSPEPGQRTDTQYF
j_gene: TRBJ2-3
v_gene: TRBV7-2
abundance: NA
d_gene: NA

CDR3nt: TGTGCCAGCTCACGTTTTTTGGACTGGAAGTCTGGAAACACCATATATTTT
CDR3aa: CASSRFLDWKSGNTIYF
j_gene: TRBJ1-3
v_gene: TRBV18
abundance: NA
d_gene: NA

CDR3nt: TGCGCCAGCAGCCAAGAAAAAGGAGGTGCTGAAGCTTTCTTT
CDR3aa: CASSQEKGGAEAFF
j_gene: TRBJ1-1
v_gene: TRBV4-1
abundance: once
d_gene: NA

CDR3nt: TGCGCCAGCAGCTCTCAGGGCTCTGGAAACACCATATATTTT
CDR3aa: CASSSQGSGNTIYF
j_gene: TRBJ1-3
v_gene: TRBV5-1
abundance: NA
d_gene: NA

CDR3nt: TGCAGCGTTACCGGGACAGGAGACTCCTACGAGCAGTACTTC
CDR3aa: CSVTGTGDSYEQYF
j_gene: TRBJ2-7
v_gene: TRBV29-1
abundance: NA
d_gene: TRBD1

CDR3nt: TGTGCCAGCAGTACCGTCGGCACTGAAGCTTTCTTT
CDR3aa: CASSTVGTEAFF
j_gene: TRBJ1-1
v_gene: TRBV6-5
abundance: NA
d_gene: NA

CDR3nt: TGTGCCAGCAGTGTACAGACCCTTGGAAACACCATATATTTT
CDR3aa: CASSVQTLGNTIYF
j_gene: TRBJ1-3
v_gene: TRBV2
abundance: NA
d_gene: NA

CDR3nt: TGCGCCAGCAGCCAAGAAAGAGGGAGGGGACAGGGGAGTAAACTGTTTTTT
CDR3aa: CASSQERGRGQGSKLFF
j_gene: TRBJ1-4
v_gene: TRBV4-1
abundance: NA
d_gene: TRBD1

CDR3nt: TGTGCCAGTAGTTCCACCCCGGGAGTGAACACTGAAGCTTTCTTT
CDR3aa: CASSSTPGVNTEAFF
j_gene: TRBJ1-1
v_gene: TRBV19
abundance: few
d_gene: NA

CDR3nt: TGTGCCAGTAGTCCAGGGGGATATACGGGCACTGAAGCTTTCTTT
CDR3aa: CASSPGGYTGTEAFF
j_gene: TRBJ1-1
v_gene: TRBV19
abundance: NA
d_gene: TRBD1

CDR3nt: TGTGCTAGTGGTTTGGTAGAGCCGGATGAGCAGTTCTTC
CDR3aa: CASGLVEPDEQFF
j_gene: TRBJ2-1
v_gene: TRBV12-5
abundance: NA
d_gene: NA

CDR3nt: TGTGCCAGCAGCTCGGGACAGGCTTCACCCCTCCACTTT
CDR3aa: CASSSGQASPLHF
j_gene: TRBJ1-6
v_gene: TRBV5-8
abundance: NA
d_gene: TRBD1

CDR3nt: TGTGCCAGCAGTCTTTGGACAGGGATGGGAGAAGAAGAGACCCAGTACTTC
CDR3aa: CASSLWTGMGEEETQYF
j_gene: TRBJ2-5
v_gene: TRBV28
abundance: NA
d_gene: TRBD1

CDR3nt: TGTGCCAGCACAAACGGACAGGAAGAAAAACTGTTTTTT
CDR3aa: CASTNGQEEKLFF
j_gene: TRBJ1-4
v_gene: TRBV9
abundance: few
d_gene: TRBD1

CDR3nt: TGTGCCAGCAGCTATCTGGGGGGAGCAGATACGCAGTATTTT
CDR3aa: CASSYLGGADTQYF
j_gene: TRBJ2-3
v_gene: TRBV5-5
abundance: NA
d_gene: NA

CDR3nt: TGTGCCAGCAGCTTAGCTAAGGGGGAATTCTACGAGCAGTACTTC
CDR3aa: CASSLAKGEFYEQYF
j_gene: TRBJ2-7
v_gene: TRBV7-6
abundance: NA
d_gene: NA

CDR3nt: TGTGCCAGCAGCTTGAGGCTTGACAGGCAATTTCATAGCAATCAGCCCCAGCATTTT
CDR3aa: CASSLRLDRQFHSNQPQHF
j_gene: TRBJ1-5
v_gene: TRBV5-5
abundance: NA
d_gene: NA

CDR3nt: TGCGCCAGCAGCCACACAACTAGGATCACCATGAGAAACTATGGCTACACCTTC
CDR3aa: CASSHTTRITMRNYGYTF
j_gene: TRBJ1-2
v_gene: TRBV4-1
abundance: NA
d_gene: NA

CDR3nt: TGTGCCACTCGGACAGAAGCTCAGCCCCAGCATTTT
CDR3aa: CATRTEAQPQHF
j_gene: TRBJ1-5
v_gene: TRBV10-3
abundance: NA
d_gene: NA

CDR3nt: TGTGCCAGCAGCCCCCCAGGGTGGGAGACCCAGTACTTC
CDR3aa: CASSPPGWETQYF
j_gene: TRBJ2-5
v_gene: TRBV7-9
abundance: NA
d_gene: NA

CDR3nt: TGTGCCAGCTCACGAGGGACAGCTCTAAACTATGGCTACACCTTC
CDR3aa: CASSRGTALNYGYTF
j_gene: TRBJ1-2
v_gene: TRBV18
abundance: NA
d_gene: TRBD1

CDR3nt: TGTGCCAGTAGTATAAGGATCTTACGGGGGAGCGTGGACAATGAGCAGTTCTTC
CDR3aa: CASSIRILRGSVDNEQFF
j_gene: TRBJ2-1
v_gene: TRBV19
abundance: NA
d_gene: NA

CDR3nt: TGTGCCAGCACAGAACAGGTTAATCAGCCCCAGCATTTT
CDR3aa: CASTEQVNQPQHF
j_gene: TRBJ1-5
v_gene: TRBV6-5
abundance: NA
d_gene: NA

CDR3nt: TGTGCCAGCAGCCCGGGACTCCCCAAGGAGCAGTTCTTC
CDR3aa: CASSPGLPKEQFF
j_gene: TRBJ2-1
v_gene: TRBV7-3
abundance: NA
d_gene: NA

CDR3nt: TGTGCCAGCAGCAATTGCCAGAGGAAAAACATTCAGTACTTC
CDR3aa: CASSNCQRKNIQYF
j_gene: TRBJ2-4
v_gene: TRBV21-1
abundance: NA
d_gene: NA

CDR3nt: TGTGCCAGCAGTTCCGCTGGACTACCCAGGAGTGGCTACACCTTC
CDR3aa: CASSSAGLPRSGYTF
j_gene: TRBJ1-2
v_gene: TRBV27
abundance: NA
d_gene: NA

CDR3nt: TGTGCCAGCAGTGAAGAGAGGCAGGGGAATGGAAACACCATATATTTT
CDR3aa: CASSEERQGNGNTIYF
j_gene: TRBJ1-3
v_gene: TRBV6-1
abundance: few
d_gene: NA

CDR3nt: TGTGCCAGCAGTTCAACGGGGAGGGTGAGTTCCTACGAGCAGTACTTC
CDR3aa: CASSSTGRVSSYEQYF
j_gene: TRBJ2-7
v_gene: TRBV6-5
abundance: NA
d_gene: TRBD2

CDR3nt: TGCGCCAGCAGCCCGACGGCGGGGGGCGATGAAAAACTGTTTTTT
CDR3aa: CASSPTAGGDEKLFF
j_gene: TRBJ1-4
v_gene: TRBV4-1
abundance: NA
d_gene: NA

CDR3nt: TGTGCCAGCAGTTTAGGGGGAGGGGAAAAACTGTTTTTT
CDR3aa: CASSLGGGEKLFF
j_gene: TRBJ1-4
v_gene: TRBV27
abundance: NA
d_gene: NA

CDR3nt: TGTGCCAGCAGTCTCGGGACAGGGAACTCCTACGAGCAGTACTTC
CDR3aa: CASSLGTGNSYEQYF
j_gene: TRBJ2-7
v_gene: TRBV27
abundance: NA
d_gene: TRBD1

CDR3nt: TGTGCCAGCACCCACTCAGCAGGCGCTAATGAAAAACTGTTTTTT
CDR3aa: CASTHSAGANEKLFF
j_gene: TRBJ1-4
v_gene: TRBV27
abundance: NA
d_gene: NA

CDR3nt: TGCGCCAGCAGTGAGGGACAGGGAGTAAACCTAGCCAAAAACATTCAGTACTTC
CDR3aa: CASSEGQGVNLAKNIQYF
j_gene: TRBJ2-4
v_gene: TRBV4-1
abundance: NA
d_gene: TRBD1

CDR3nt: TGCGCCAGCAGCTTATCGGCAGGGGCAGCTGAAGCTTTCTTT
CDR3aa: CASSLSAGAAEAFF
j_gene: TRBJ1-1
v_gene: TRBV5-1
abundance: NA
d_gene: NA

CDR3nt: TGTGCCACAGGGACAGCCTACTCCTACGAGCAGTACTTC
CDR3aa: CATGTAYSYEQYF
j_gene: TRBJ2-7
v_gene: TRBV10-3
abundance: NA
d_gene: TRBD1

CDR3nt: TGCAGCGCCACTTTAGCGGGGGGCGGGGATACGCAGTATTTT
CDR3aa: CSATLAGGGDTQYF
j_gene: TRBJ2-3
v_gene: TRBV29-1
abundance: NA
d_gene: TRBD2

CDR3nt: TGCGCCAGCGGCCAAGAGGGGGGCTCCTATAATTCACCCCTCCACTTT
CDR3aa: CASGQEGGSYNSPLHF
j_gene: TRBJ1-6
v_gene: TRBV4-1
abundance: once
d_gene: NA

CDR3nt: TGTGCCAGCAGCTTAGAAATAGCCGGGACAGGGATGAACACTGAAGCTTTCTTT
CDR3aa: CASSLEIAGTGMNTEAFF
j_gene: TRBJ1-1
v_gene: TRBV7-6
abundance: NA
d_gene: TRBD1

CDR3nt: TGTGCCAGTAGTAAGAAGGGAGGGCTCAATCAGCCCCAGCATTTT
CDR3aa: CASSKKGGLNQPQHF
j_gene: TRBJ1-5
v_gene: TRBV19
abundance: NA
d_gene: NA

CDR3nt: TGTGCTAGTGGTCCCTCGAAGGGACTGACCTACGAGCAGTACTTC
CDR3aa: CASGPSKGLTYEQYF
j_gene: TRBJ2-7
v_gene: TRBV12-5
abundance: once
d_gene: NA

CDR3nt: TGTGCCAGTAGTATCCAAGCGGGGGGTACGGCCTACGAGCAGTACTTC
CDR3aa: CASSIQAGGTAYEQYF
j_gene: TRBJ2-7
v_gene: TRBV19
abundance: NA
d_gene: TRBD2

CDR3nt: TGTGCCAGCAGCTCTGGCGGGAGGGACGAGCAGTACTTC
CDR3aa: CASSSGGRDEQYF
j_gene: TRBJ2-7
v_gene: TRBV9
abundance: NA
d_gene: TRBD2

CDR3nt: TGTGCCAGCAGGGGAGCAGGACAGGGGGCATTGGGTACGCAGTATTTT
CDR3aa: CASRGAGQGALGTQYF
j_gene: TRBJ2-3
v_gene: TRBV27
abundance: once
d_gene: TRBD1

CDR3nt: TGCGCCAGCAGTCACCCCGACAGGGGGGATCAGCCCCAGCATTTT
CDR3aa: CASSHPDRGDQPQHF
j_gene: TRBJ1-5
v_gene: TRBV23-1
abundance: NA
d_gene: TRBD1